This T cell receptor beta chain was observed in a study of monozygotic twins with inflammatory bowel disease. UMIs that had a 6-nucleotide sample barcode were put in using template switching. TCRdb re-called the 5' RACE reads and shows each CDR3 protein once, DNA omitted. In all, the sample yields 150,000 to 200,000 distinct CDR3 sequences. Study results and limitations: IBD patients carried less diverse TCRbeta repertoires (inverse Simpson) than healthy co-twins.

About this clonotype: Antigen unknown.

The CDR3 covers 14 residues. The germline CDR1 and CDR2 sequences are KGHSH and LQKENI. The chain joins TRBV18 to TRBJ2-5; without DNA, the TCRdb call of TRBD1 cannot be checked. The source is a human donor with ulcerative colitis or Crohn's disease, or a healthy co-twin of an affected twin (not recorded which). Sequenced: blood. CDR3 in amino acids: CASSPLPGAETQYF.